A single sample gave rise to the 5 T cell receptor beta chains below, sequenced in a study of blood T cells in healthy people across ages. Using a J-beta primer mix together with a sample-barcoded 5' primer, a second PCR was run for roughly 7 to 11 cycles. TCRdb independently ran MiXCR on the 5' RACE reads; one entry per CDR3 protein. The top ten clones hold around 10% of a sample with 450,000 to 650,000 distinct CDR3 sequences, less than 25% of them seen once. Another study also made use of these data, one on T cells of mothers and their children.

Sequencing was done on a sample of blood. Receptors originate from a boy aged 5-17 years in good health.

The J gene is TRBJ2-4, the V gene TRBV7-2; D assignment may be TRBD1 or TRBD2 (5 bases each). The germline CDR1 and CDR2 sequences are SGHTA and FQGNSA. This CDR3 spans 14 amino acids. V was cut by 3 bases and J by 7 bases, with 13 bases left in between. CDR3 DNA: TGTGCCAGCAGCTTGGGGACCCTAGGCAACATTCAGTACTTC. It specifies CASSLGTLGNIQYF.

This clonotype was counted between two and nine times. The CDR3 sequence is CASSPLASQETQYF. CDR3 DNA sequence: TGTGCCAGCAGCCCACTAGCGTCCCAAGAGACCCAGTACTTC. The chain is built from TRBV7-2 and TRBJ2-5; 7 positions agree with TRBD2. Germline trimming cut 5 bases from V and 1 base from J; bases unmatched to any gene: 4. The CDR3 is 14 amino acids. The V gene's germline CDR1 is SGHTA and CDR2 FQGNSA.

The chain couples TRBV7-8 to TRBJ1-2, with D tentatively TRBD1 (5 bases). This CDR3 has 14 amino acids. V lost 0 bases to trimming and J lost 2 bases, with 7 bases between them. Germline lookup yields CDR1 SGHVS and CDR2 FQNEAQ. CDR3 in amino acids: CASSLADTNYGYTF. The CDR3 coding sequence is TGTGCCAGCAGCTTAGCGGACACCAACTATGGCTACACCTTC. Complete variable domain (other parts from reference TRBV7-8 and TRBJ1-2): GAGVSQSPRYKVAKRGQDVALRCDPISGHVSLFWYQQALGQGPEFLTYFQNEAQLDKSGLPSDRFFAERPEGSVSTLKIQRTQQEDSAVYLCASSLADTNYGYTFGSGTRLTVV.

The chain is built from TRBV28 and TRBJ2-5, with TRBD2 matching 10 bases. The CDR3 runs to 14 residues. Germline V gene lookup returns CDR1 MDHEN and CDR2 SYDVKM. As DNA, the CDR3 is TGTGCTAGCGGGGCTAGCGGGAGTTCAGAGACCCAGTACTTC. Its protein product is CASGASGSSETQYF.

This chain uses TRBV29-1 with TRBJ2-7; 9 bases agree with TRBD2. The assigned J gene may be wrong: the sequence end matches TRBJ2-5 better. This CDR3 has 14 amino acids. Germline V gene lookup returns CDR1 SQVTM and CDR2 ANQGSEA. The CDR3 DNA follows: TGCAGCGTTGAAGTAGCGGCGGGGGGGGAGACCCAGTACTTC. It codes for CSVEVAAGGETQYF.